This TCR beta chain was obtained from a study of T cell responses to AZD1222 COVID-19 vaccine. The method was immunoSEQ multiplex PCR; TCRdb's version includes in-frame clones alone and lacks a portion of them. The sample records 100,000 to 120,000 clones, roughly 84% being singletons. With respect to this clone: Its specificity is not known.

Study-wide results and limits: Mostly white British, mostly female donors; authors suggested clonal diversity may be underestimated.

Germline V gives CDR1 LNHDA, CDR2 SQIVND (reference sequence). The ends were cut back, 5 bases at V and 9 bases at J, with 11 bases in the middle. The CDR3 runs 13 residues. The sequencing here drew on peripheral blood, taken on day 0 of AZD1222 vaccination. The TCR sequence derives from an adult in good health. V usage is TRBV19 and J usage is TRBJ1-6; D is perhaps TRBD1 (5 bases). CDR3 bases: TGTGCCAGTAGTCCGGGGGACCCTTCACCCCTCCACTTT. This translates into CASSPGDPSPLHF.